The 3 T cell receptor beta chains given below trace back to one sample, sequenced in a study of CD8 T cells in Susac syndrome. Random hexamers were used to reverse transcribe the RNA input (roughly 0.5 to 1 ug). Using its own MiXCR run on the immunoSEQ multiplex PCR reads, TCRdb lists one record per CDR3 protein. In the table there are 130,000 or so distinct CDR3 sequences, over 80% of which are singletons. The material sequenced was CD8+ T cells from PBMCs. These receptors originate from a human donor with multiple sclerosis.

This chain links TRBV18 with TRBJ2-1; D perhaps matches TRBD2 (6 bases). The CDR3 runs to 16 residues. Trimming pared 0 bases from V and 3 bases from J, leaving 12 bases between. The germline gives CDR1 KGHSH, CDR2 LQKENI. CDR3 in amino acids: CASSPPAGKGYNEQFF. Written as DNA, the CDR3 is TGTGCCAGCTCACCACCGGCGGGGAAGGGCTACAATGAGCAGTTCTTC.

V is TRBV7-9 and J is TRBJ1-2, with TRBD1 matching over 7 bases. V lost 5 bases and J lost 4; bases outside the gene matches: 13. CDR1 is SEHNR, CDR2 FQNEAQ, per germline (reference sequence). This CDR3 is built from 16 residues. CDR3 DNA: TGTGCCAGCAGCGTAGAGGGGACAGAGGGCGGCTATGGCTACACCTTC. Translated: CASSVEGTEGGYGYTF.

The V call is TRBV19, the J call TRBJ2-1, with D perhaps matching TRBD1 or TRBD2 (6 bases each). This CDR3 region has 15 residues. Trimming left V 4 bases short and J 1 base short, with 11 bases between. Germline V gene data show CDR1 as LNHDA and CDR2 as SQIVND (reference sequence). CDR3 sequence (DNA): TGTGCCAGTAGTAAAGGGGGGCGGTCCTACAATGAGCAGTTCTTC. This sequence encodes CASSKGGRSYNEQFF.